Listed below are T cell receptor beta chains from one sample, sequenced in a study of blood T cells in healthy people across ages. Each CDR3 protein is one row after TCRdb ran MiXCR on the 5' RACE reads. In the table there are roughly 700,000 distinct CDR3 sequences, 20% to 25% of which are singletons. The same data also went into a second study, on T cells of mothers and their children.

The sample comprised blood. These receptors were obtained from a boy aged 10-17 years in good health. Both conserved end residues are part of each CDR3. The order of the fields is D gene, clone size, J gene, V gene, CDR3 protein, CDR3 DNA. The D gene is left open where the match is weak. Clone size, where shown, is once, few, many, or a class for clones that have expanded.

>TRBD2|few|TRBJ2-1|TRBV6-5
CASSDQLAGVIIF
TGTGCCAGCAGTGACCAACTAGCGGGAGTCATTATTTTC
>TRBD2|few|TRBJ2-1|TRBV4-3
CASSHPRGGRDEQFF
TGCGCCAGCAGCCACCCACGGGGGGGCAGGGATGAGCAGTTCTTC
>-|few|TRBJ2-1|TRBV2
CASSLASLYNEQFF
TGTGCCAGCAGCCTCGCGTCTCTTTACAATGAGCAGTTCTTC
>-|-|TRBJ2-1|TRBV24-1
CATSDPGTFYNEQFF
TGTGCCACCAGTGACCCGGGGACCTTTTACAATGAGCAGTTCTTC
>-|few|TRBJ1-5|TRBV20-1
CSARERPLNQPQHF
TGCAGTGCTAGAGAGCGGCCGCTCAATCAGCCCCAGCATTTT
>-|once|TRBJ2-1|TRBV4-2
CASGQRSGPLRLEEQFF
TGTGCCAGCGGCCAACGGTCCGGCCCCCTACGTTTGGAAGAGCAGTTCTTC
>-|few|TRBJ1-6|TRBV6-5
CASSYSGGQDSPLHF
TGTGCCAGCAGTTACTCGGGGGGTCAGGATTCACCCCTCCACTTT
>-|-|TRBJ2-1|TRBV20-1
CSTRVGSRGAEQFF
TGCAGTACCCGGGTGGGGAGCAGAGGAGCCGAGCAGTTCTTC
>TRBD1|many|TRBJ2-7|TRBV6-2/TRBV6-3
CASRYREQGSYEQYF
TGTGCCAGCAGATACAGGGAACAGGGGAGCTACGAGCAGTACTTC
>-|many|TRBJ1-2|TRBV5-1
CASSYGYTF
TGCGCCAGCAGCTATGGCTACACCTTC
>TRBD2|few|TRBJ2-2|TRBV12-5
CASALAGGIGELFF
TGTGCTAGTGCCCTAGCGGGGGGGATCGGGGAGCTGTTTTTT
>-|-|TRBJ2-7|TRBV27
CASSWASDSYEQYF
TGTGCCAGCAGTTGGGCCAGCGATTCCTACGAGCAGTACTTC
>-|-|TRBJ2-1|TRBV14
CASSPPEVSLSNNEQFF
TGTGCCAGCAGCCCCCCGGAGGTCAGCCTTAGCAACAATGAGCAGTTCTTC
>TRBD2|-|TRBJ2-5|TRBV7-6
CASSLAVAGEETQYF
TGTGCCAGCAGCTTAGCCGTAGCGGGGGAGGAGACCCAGTACTTC
>TRBD1|-|TRBJ2-7|TRBV29-1
CSVEVQGQESYEQYF
TGCAGCGTTGAAGTCCAGGGACAGGAGTCCTACGAGCAGTACTTC
>TRBD1|few|TRBJ1-4|TRBV7-2
CASSLLPGTGEKLFF
TGTGCCAGCAGCCTTCTCCCCGGGACAGGGGAAAAACTGTTTTTT
>-|few|TRBJ2-5|TRBV29-1
CSVGGSRSETQYF
TGCAGCGTTGGTGGCAGCCGGAGTGAGACCCAGTACTTC
>TRBD1|-|TRBJ2-7|TRBV3-1
CASSQGQGMDEQYF
TGTGCCAGCAGCCAGGGACAGGGGATGGACGAGCAGTACTTC
>-|-|TRBJ1-2|TRBV5-4
CASTDRSLLAAYGYTF
TGTGCCAGCACCGACAGAAGCCTCCTGGCGGCCTATGGCTACACCTTC
>-|few|TRBJ2-7|TRBV28
CASRTQGYEQYF
TGTGCCAGCAGGACTCAGGGGTACGAGCAGTACTTC
>TRBD2|many|TRBJ2-7|TRBV20-1
CSALDRREGLGEQYF
TGCAGTGCTCTTGACAGGCGGGAGGGCCTGGGCGAGCAGTACTTC
>-|few|TRBJ2-5|TRBV12-3/TRBV12-4
CASSRLGPQETQYF
TGTGCCAGCAGCCGGCTAGGGCCCCAAGAGACCCAGTACTTC
>-|few|TRBJ2-6|TRBV29-1
CSVDCRFGANVLTF
TGCAGCGTTGACTGCAGGTTTGGGGCCAACGTCCTGACTTTC
>-|few|TRBJ2-1|TRBV28
CASSPGRVSYNEQFF
TGTGCCAGCAGTCCAGGTCGGGTATCCTACAATGAGCAGTTCTTC
>-|many|TRBJ2-5|TRBV27
CASSSGPSYEQYF
TGTGCCAGCAGCTCGGGACCCTCCTACGAGCAATACTTC
>-|few|TRBJ2-1|TRBV29-1
CSVEFYSYNEQFF
TGCAGCGTTGAGTTCTACTCCTACAATGAGCAGTTCTTC
>-|-|TRBJ2-4|TRBV7-2
CASSLNGPKNIQYF
TGTGCCAGCAGCCTCAATGGGCCCAAAAACATTCAGTACTTC
>-|-|TRBJ2-3|TRBV7-9
CASRNRFSTDTQYF
TGTGCCAGCAGGAACAGGTTTAGCACAGATACGCAGTATTTT
>-|-|TRBJ2-7|TRBV4-1
CASSQDSMSGLGYEQYF
TGCGCCAGCAGCCAAGATTCGATGTCGGGGCTTGGGTACGAGCAGTACTTC
>-|few|TRBJ2-1|TRBV28
CASSPPHGSFQSYNEQFF
TGTGCCAGCAGTCCCCCCCACGGGAGTTTCCAGTCCTACAATGAGCAGTTCTTC
>-|-|TRBJ2-3|TRBV11-2
CASSLRFGRGTDTQYF
TGTGCCAGCAGCTTAAGGTTCGGCAGGGGAACAGATACGCAGTATTTT
>-|-|TRBJ1-5|TRBV6-2/TRBV6-3
CASSRTVNQPQHF
TGTGCCAGCAGCCGGACAGTCAATCAGCCCCAGCATTTT
>-|few|TRBJ1-3|TRBV12-3/TRBV12-4
CASSPGTANTIYF
TGTGCCAGCAGTCCCGGGACCGCGAACACCATATATTTT
>TRBD2|-|TRBJ2-5|TRBV4-1
CASSSLDYGEGQETQYF
TGCGCCAGCAGCTCTTTAGATTACGGGGAGGGCCAAGAGACCCAGTACTTC
>TRBD1|-|TRBJ2-2|TRBV6-2/TRBV6-3
CASSSELGQGLGELFF
TGTGCCAGCAGTTCGGAACTGGGACAGGGGCTCGGGGAGCTGTTTTTT
>TRBD2|-|TRBJ2-7|TRBV6-2/TRBV6-3
CASSPFLAGVNEQYF
TGTGCCAGCAGTCCCTTCCTCGCGGGAGTTAACGAGCAGTACTTC
>TRBD1|-|TRBJ1-2|TRBV7-9
CASSGWGGGASNYYGYTF
TGTGCCAGCAGCGGATGGGGAGGGGGCGCGTCAAACTACTATGGCTACACCTTC